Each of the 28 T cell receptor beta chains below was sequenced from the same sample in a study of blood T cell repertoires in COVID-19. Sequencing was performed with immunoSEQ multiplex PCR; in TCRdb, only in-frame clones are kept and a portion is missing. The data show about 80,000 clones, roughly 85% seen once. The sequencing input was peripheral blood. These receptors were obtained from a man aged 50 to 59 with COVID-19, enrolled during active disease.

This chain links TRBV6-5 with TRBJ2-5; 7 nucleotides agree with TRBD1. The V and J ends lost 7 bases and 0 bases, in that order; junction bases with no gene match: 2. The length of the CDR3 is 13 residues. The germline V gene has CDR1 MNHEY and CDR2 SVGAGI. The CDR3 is CASKTGNQETQYF. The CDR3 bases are TGTGCCAGCAAGACAGGGAACCAAGAGACCCAGTACTTC.

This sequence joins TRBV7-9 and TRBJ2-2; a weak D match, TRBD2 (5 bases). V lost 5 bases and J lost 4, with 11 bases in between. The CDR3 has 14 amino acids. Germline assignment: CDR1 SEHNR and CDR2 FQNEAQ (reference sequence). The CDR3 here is CASSAGRTTGELFF. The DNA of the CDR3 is TGTGCCAGCAGCGCTGGGAGAACCACCGGGGAGCTGTTTTTT.

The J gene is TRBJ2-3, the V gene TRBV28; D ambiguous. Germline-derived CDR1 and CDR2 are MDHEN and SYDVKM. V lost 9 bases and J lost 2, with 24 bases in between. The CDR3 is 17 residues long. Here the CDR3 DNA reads TGTGCCAGGATCATTGAGGCAGTTAATTACATCACAGATACGCAGTATTTT. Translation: CARIIEAVNYITDTQYF. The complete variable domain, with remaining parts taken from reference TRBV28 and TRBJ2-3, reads DVKVTQSSRYLVKRTGEKVFLECVQDMDHENMFWYRQDPGLGLRLIYFSYDVKMKEKGDIPEGYSVSREKKERFSLILESASTNQTSMYLCARIIEAVNYITDTQYFGPGTRLTVL.

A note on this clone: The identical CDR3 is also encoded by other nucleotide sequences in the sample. The CDR3 DNA sequence: TGTGCCAGCTCGCCAGGGGGTGGGGAGACCCAGTACTTC. As protein: CASSPGGGETQYF. The rearrangement uses TRBV3-1 (or the pseudogene TRBV3-2) and TRBJ2-5; 7 bases fit TRBD1. The length of the CDR3 is 13 residues. CDR1 is LGHDT, CDR2 YNNKEL, per germline (reference sequence). Trimming cost V 8 bases and J 5 bases; bases outside gene matches: 8.

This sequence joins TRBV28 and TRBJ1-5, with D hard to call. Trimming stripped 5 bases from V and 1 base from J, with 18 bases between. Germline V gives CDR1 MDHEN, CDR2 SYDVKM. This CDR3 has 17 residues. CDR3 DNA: TGTGCCAGCAGTCCATACCCGGGGAGAGGCAGCAATCAGCCCCAGCATTTT. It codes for CASSPYPGRGSNQPQHF.

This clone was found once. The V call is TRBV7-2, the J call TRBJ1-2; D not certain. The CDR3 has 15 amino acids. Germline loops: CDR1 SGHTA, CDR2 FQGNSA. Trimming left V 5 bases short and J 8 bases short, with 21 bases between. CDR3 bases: TGTGCCAGCAGCCCTGATGGTTCGCTTTCTGGCGGCTACACCTTC. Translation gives CASSPDGSLSGGYTF.

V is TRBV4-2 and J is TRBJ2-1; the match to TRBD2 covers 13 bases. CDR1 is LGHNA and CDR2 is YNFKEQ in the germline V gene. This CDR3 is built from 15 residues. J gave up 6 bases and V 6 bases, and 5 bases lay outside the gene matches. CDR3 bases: TGTGCCAGCAGTACTCGGACTAGCGGGGGCAATGAGCAGTTCTTC. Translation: CASSTRTSGGNEQFF.

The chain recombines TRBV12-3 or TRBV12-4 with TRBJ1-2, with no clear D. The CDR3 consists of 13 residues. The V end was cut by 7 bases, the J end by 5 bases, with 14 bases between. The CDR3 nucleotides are TGTGCCAGCACCGCCTTAGGGAGTTATGGCTACACCTTC. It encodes CASTALGSYGYTF.

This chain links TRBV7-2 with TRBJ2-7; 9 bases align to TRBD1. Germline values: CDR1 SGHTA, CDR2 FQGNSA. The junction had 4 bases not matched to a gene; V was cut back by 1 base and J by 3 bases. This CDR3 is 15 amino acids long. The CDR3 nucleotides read TGTGCCAGCAGCTTAGATGTGACAGGGGGCTACGAGCAGTACTTC. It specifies CASSLDVTGGYEQYF.

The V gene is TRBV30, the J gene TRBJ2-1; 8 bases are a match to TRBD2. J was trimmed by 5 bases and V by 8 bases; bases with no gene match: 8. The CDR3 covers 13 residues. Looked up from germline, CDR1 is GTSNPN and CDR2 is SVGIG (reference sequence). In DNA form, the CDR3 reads TGTGCCGGTTTAGCGGGAACACACAATGAGCAGTTCTTC. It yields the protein CAGLAGTHNEQFF.

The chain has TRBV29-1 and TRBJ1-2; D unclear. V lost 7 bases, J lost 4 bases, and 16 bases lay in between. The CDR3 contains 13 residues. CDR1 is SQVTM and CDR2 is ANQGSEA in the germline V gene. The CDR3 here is CSAGQDGSYGYTF. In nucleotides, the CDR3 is TGCAGCGCGGGCCAGGATGGGAGCTATGGCTACACCTTC.

CDR3 sequence: CASSQARHNTITDTQYF. The CDR3, as DNA: TGCGCCAGCAGTCAAGCGAGGCACAACACCATCACAGATACGCAGTATTTT. This chain connects TRBV23-1 to TRBJ2-3; no clear D gene. TRBV23-1 is given ORF status, its function remaining uncertain. Trimming removed 2 bases at V and 2 bases at J, with 17 bases between. The CDR3 has 17 amino acids.

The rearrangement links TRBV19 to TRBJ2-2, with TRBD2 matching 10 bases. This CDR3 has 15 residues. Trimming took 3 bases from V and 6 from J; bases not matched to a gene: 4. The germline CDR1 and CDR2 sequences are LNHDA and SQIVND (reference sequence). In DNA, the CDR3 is TGTGCCAGTAGTATTCTAGCGGGAGCGGCCGGGGAGCTGTTTTTT. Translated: CASSILAGAAGELFF.

The CDR3 DNA follows: TGCGCCAGCAGCCGAGAAAACATGGCTGAAGCTTTCTTT. Its protein product is CASSRENMAEAFF. This chain connects TRBV4-1 to TRBJ1-1, with D unclear. V was cut by 4 bases and J by 6 bases, with 12 bases left in between. The CDR3 has 13 amino acids. Germline values: CDR1 MGHRA, CDR2 YSYEKL.

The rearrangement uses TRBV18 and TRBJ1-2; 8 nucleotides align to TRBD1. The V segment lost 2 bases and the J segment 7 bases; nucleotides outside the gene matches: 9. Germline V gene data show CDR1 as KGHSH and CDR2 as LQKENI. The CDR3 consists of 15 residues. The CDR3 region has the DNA TGTGCCAGCTCACCATCTCAGGGGGCAGAGTTTGGCTACACCTTC. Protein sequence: CASSPSQGAEFGYTF.

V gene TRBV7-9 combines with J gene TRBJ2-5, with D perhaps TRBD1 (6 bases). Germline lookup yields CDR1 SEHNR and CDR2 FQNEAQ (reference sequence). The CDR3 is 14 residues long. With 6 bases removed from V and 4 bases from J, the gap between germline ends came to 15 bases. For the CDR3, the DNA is TGTGCCAGCAGTTTCACAGGGCAGGGAGAGACCCAGTACTTC. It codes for CASSFTGQGETQYF.

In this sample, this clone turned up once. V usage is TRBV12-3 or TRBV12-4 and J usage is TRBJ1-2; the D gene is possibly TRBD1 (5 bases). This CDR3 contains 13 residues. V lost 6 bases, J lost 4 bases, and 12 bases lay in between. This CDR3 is CASRPGLGYGYTF. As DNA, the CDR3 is TGTGCCAGCAGACCGGGACTAGGCTATGGCTACACCTTC.

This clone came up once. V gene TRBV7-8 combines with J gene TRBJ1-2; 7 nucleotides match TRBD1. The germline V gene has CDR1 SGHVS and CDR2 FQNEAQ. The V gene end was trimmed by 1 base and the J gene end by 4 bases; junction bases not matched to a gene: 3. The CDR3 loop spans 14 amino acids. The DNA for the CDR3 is TGTGCCAGCAGCTTAGAGACAGGGCTCTATGGCTACACCTTC. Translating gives CASSLETGLYGYTF.

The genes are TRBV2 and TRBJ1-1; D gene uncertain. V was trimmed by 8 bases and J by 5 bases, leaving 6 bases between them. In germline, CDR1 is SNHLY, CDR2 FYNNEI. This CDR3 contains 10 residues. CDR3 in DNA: TGTGCCAGCGAGTCGACTGAAGCTTTCTTT. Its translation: CASESTEAFF.

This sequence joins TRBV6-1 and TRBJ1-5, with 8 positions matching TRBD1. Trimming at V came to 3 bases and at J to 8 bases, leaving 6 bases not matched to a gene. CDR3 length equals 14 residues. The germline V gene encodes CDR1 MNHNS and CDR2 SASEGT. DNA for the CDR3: TGTGCCAGCAGTGACAACAGGGGGAGGGAGCCCCAGCATTTT. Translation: CASSDNRGREPQHF.

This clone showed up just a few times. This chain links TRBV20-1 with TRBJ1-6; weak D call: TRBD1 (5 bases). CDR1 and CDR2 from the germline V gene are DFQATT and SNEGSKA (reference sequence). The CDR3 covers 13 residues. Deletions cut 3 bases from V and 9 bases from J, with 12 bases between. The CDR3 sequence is CSASLGGGSPLHF. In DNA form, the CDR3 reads TGCAGTGCTAGTCTGGGGGGTGGTTCACCCCTCCACTTT.

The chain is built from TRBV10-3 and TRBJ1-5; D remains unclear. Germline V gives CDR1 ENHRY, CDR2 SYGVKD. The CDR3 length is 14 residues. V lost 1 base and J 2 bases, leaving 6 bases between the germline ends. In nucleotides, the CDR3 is TGTGCCATCAGTGAGTTGGCGGGCAATCAGCCCCAGCATTTT. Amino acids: CAISELAGNQPQHF.

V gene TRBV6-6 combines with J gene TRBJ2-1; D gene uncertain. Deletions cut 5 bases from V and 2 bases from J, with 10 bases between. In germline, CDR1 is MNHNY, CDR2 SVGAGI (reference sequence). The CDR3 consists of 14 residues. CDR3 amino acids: CASSPNGAYNEQFF. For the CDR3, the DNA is TGTGCCAGCAGTCCCAACGGTGCCTACAATGAGCAGTTCTTC.

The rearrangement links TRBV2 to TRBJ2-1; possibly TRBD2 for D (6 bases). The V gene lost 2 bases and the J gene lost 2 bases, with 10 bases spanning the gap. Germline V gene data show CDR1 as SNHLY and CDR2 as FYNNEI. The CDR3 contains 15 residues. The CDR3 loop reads CASSEQLAAYNEQFF. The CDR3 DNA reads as TGTGCCAGCAGTGAACAACTAGCTGCCTACAATGAGCAGTTCTTC.

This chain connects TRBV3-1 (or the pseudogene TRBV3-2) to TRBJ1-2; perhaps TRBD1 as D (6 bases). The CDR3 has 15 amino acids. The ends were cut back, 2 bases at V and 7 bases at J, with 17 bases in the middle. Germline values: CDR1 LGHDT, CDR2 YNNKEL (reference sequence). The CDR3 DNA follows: TGTGCCAGCAGCCAAATGATGGGGGGGCTTAGTGGCTACACCTTC. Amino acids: CASSQMMGGLSGYTF.

The CDR3 region is CASSYGTGNGETQYF. The DNA of the CDR3 is TGCGCCAGCAGCTACGGGACAGGGAACGGAGAGACCCAGTACTTC. V and J are TRBV4-1 and TRBJ2-5, with 9 nucleotides matching TRBD1. Germline V gene sequence: CDR1 MGHRA, CDR2 YSYEKL. This CDR3 comprises 15 residues. The V gene end was trimmed by 5 bases and the J gene end by 4 bases; junction bases not matched to a gene: 8.

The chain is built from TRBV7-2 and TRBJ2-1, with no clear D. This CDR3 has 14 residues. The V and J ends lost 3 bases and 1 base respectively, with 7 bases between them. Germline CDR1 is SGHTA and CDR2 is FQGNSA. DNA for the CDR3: TGTGCCAGCAGCTTCCAGCGTTCCTACAATGAGCAGTTCTTC. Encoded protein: CASSFQRSYNEQFF.

The CDR3 bases are TGTGCCAGTAGTACCCGAGGGGGCTCACAAAATTCACCCCTCCACTTT. Its protein is CASSTRGGSQNSPLHF. V is TRBV19 and J is TRBJ1-6, with 7 bases lining up with TRBD1. With 4 bases clipped from V and 7 bases from J, the junction kept 10 bases outside the gene matches. CDR1 LNHDA and CDR2 SQIVND come from the germline V gene (reference sequence). The CDR3 covers 16 residues.